These T cell receptor beta chains were read from a single sample in a study of beta chain features in type 1 diabetes. The method was immunoSEQ multiplex PCR; TCRdb's version includes in-frame clones alone and lacks a portion of them. The table includes nearly 700,000 clones, roughly an eighth detected once. Sequencing was performed on naive CD4+ T cells from blood. The receptors come from a man aged 18 to 29 with type 1 diabetes. CDR3s include the opening cysteine and the closing phenylalanine or tryptophan. Each record gives: D gene, V gene, clone size, J gene, CDR3 DNA, CDR3 protein. The D gene is left open where the match is weak. Some rows mark clone size as missing; the rest say once, few, many or name a class of expanded clone.

>-|TRBV30|-|TRBJ1-1
TGTGCCTGGAGTATCGAGGGCCAAAACAAAGGGTGGGTGAATCTTTACACTGAAGCTTTCTTT
CAWSIEGQNKGWVNLYTEAFF
>-|TRBV7-9|-|TRBJ1-2
TGTGCCAGCAGCTTAGCTCAAAATGGCTACACCTTC
CASSLAQNGYTF
>TRBD1|TRBV7-9|-|TRBJ1-1
TGTGCCAGCAGCCCGCAGACAGGGGAAACTGAAGCTTTCTTT
CASSPQTGETEAFF
>TRBD1|TRBV5-6|few|TRBJ2-1
TGTGCCAGCAGCTTGGGGGACAGGAGCCTCTTC
CASSLGDRSLF
>-|TRBV5-1|few|TRBJ1-5
TGCGCCAGCCGGCCAGGGGCGGATAGCAATCAGCCCCAGCATTTT
CASRPGADSNQPQHF
>-|TRBV28|-|TRBJ2-3
TGTGCCAGCAGTTTATCCGGACCCCCTGGGCCAGATACGCAGTATTTT
CASSLSGPPGPDTQYF
>-|TRBV2|few|TRBJ1-6
TGTGCCAGCAGAGGGGGGGGGAATTCACCCCTCCACTTT
CASRGGGNSPLHF
>TRBD2|TRBV18|few|TRBJ2-7
TGTGCCAGCTCACCAGCCAGTAGCGGGGGAGGGAGCTACGAGCAGTACTTC
CASSPASSGGGSYEQYF
>-|TRBV5-1|-|TRBJ2-5
TGCGCCAGCAGCGAGTACCCAGGGAGAGAGACCCAGTACTTC
CASSEYPGRETQYF
>-|TRBV6-6|-|TRBJ1-1
TGTGCCAGCAGCAGGACGACCACTGAAGCTTTCTTT
CASSRTTTEAFF
>-|TRBV6-5|-|TRBJ1-1
TGTGCCAGCAGCCGAGAGTTAGAAGCTTTCTTT
CASSRELEAFF
>-|TRBV6-5|few|TRBJ1-5
TGTGCCAGCAGTCGGGAGGGCGGAGGGAATCAGCCCCAGCATTTT
CASSREGGGNQPQHF
>-|TRBV7-9|-|TRBJ1-1
TGTGCCAGCAGCCCTTCGCAGGGGAGAGCTTTCTTT
CASSPSQGRAFF
>-|TRBV6-4|-|TRBJ1-1
TGTGCCAGCAGTCCTTCAGGGATGAACACTGAAGCTTTCTTT
CASSPSGMNTEAFF
>-|TRBV6-5|-|TRBJ1-5
TGTGCCAGCAGTCCACAGTCAGATCAGCCCCAGCATTTT
CASSPQSDQPQHF
>-|TRBV7-2|-|TRBJ1-1
TGTGCCAGCAGCTTAGGGGGACAGAACACTGAAGCTTTCTTT
CASSLGGQNTEAFF
>-|TRBV30|few|TRBJ1-1
TGTGCCTGGAGCCGCGTCTTTCGTCCGGGACAACTTAACACTGAAGCTTTCTTT
CAWSRVFRPGQLNTEAFF
>-|TRBV5-1|-|TRBJ2-2
TGCGCCAGCAAGACCCTACAGGGCACCGGGGAGCTGTTTTTT
CASKTLQGTGELFF
>-|TRBV15|-|TRBJ1-1
TGTGCCACCAGCAGAGGTTGGGGCCGAGGGGACACTGAAGCTTTCTTT
CATSRGWGRGDTEAFF
>-|TRBV6-1|few|TRBJ2-7
TGTGCCAGCAGTGGTCAGGGTGGGTCGCACTTC
CASSGQGGSHF
>TRBD1|TRBV29-1|-|TRBJ1-5
TGCAGCGTTAAGGACAGGGAGGGGGATCAGCCCCAGCATTTT
CSVKDREGDQPQHF
>-|TRBV14|few|TRBJ2-5
TGTGCCAGCAGTTGGGGGGGCAACCAAGAGACCCAGTACTTC
CASSWGGNQETQYF